This TCR beta chain derives from a study of blood T cell repertoires in COVID-19. For the study at large: T cells, B-cell-depleted T cells, or PBMCs provided the cDNA or gDNA that served as material.

V gave up 2 bases and J gave up 2 bases, with 7 bases separating them. Germline loops: CDR1 LNHNV, CDR2 YYDKDF (reference sequence). The CDR3 loop spans 13 amino acids. Data came from immunoSEQ multiplex PCR; TCRdb stores just in-frame clones and leaves some out. The repertoire holds under 400,000 clones, with about 87% as singletons. Donors were grouped by their self-reported clinical history. The origin of this receptor is a man between 40 and 49 years old in a cohort exposed to, infected with or recovered from COVID-19 (not recorded which). Sequencing was carried out using PBMCs or T cells enriched from blood (not recorded which). The chain recombines TRBV15 with TRBJ2-7; D possibly corresponds to TRBD1 (6 bases). The CDR3 sequence is CATSRQGPYEQYF. The CDR3 DNA follows: TGTGCCACCAGCAGACAGGGGCCCTACGAGCAGTACTTC.